The 5 T cell receptor beta chains listed next were all sequenced from one sample in a study of spatial heterogeneity in lung cancer. Each CDR3 protein is one row after TCRdb ran MiXCR on the 5' RACE reads. The table lists about 15,000 distinct CDR3 sequences, 5% to 7.5% of them singletons. Regarding time point: blood at routine non-recurrence follow-up after resection. Specimen: PBMCs, collected at follow-up. The receptor set was obtained from a male donor with early-stage non-small cell lung cancer.

A remark on this clonotype: The CDR3 does not end in the conserved phenylalanine or tryptophan, so this is likely a read error. The chain combines TRBV28 with TRBJ1-1; D not resolved. Germline CDR1 MDHEN, CDR2 SYDVKM. The CDR3 extends over 13 amino acids. The ends were cut back, 4 bases at V and 7 bases at J, with 13 bases in the middle. The CDR3 bases are TGTGCCAGCAGTTCGTGCAGAACGGGTGAAGCTTTCTAT. Its translation: CASSSCRTGEAFY.

This clonotype has ten or more counts. The chain's CDR3 is CASSLDRDRGLYEQYF. As DNA, the CDR3 is TGTGCCAGCAGCTTAGACAGGGACAGAGGACTCTACGAGCAGTACTTC. V usage is TRBV11-2 and J usage is TRBJ2-7; TRBD1 agrees at 7 bases. This CDR3 contains 16 residues. V was pared by 0 bases and J by 3 bases, with 8 bases of the junction left unmatched. Germline loops: CDR1 SGHAT, CDR2 FQNNGV.

This clonotype was detected many times. The rearrangement joins TRBV19 to TRBJ1-5; D gene unclear. CDR1 is LNHDA and CDR2 is SQIVND in the germline V gene (reference sequence). There are 14 residues in the CDR3. V was shortened by 4 bases and J by 3 bases, with 10 bases between the two germline ends. The CDR3 protein is CASSTRGHNQPQHF. Here the CDR3 DNA reads TGTGCCAGTAGTACGCGAGGGCACAATCAGCCCCAGCATTTT.

The chain couples TRBV5-1 to TRBJ2-3; D might be TRBD2 (5 bases). This CDR3 spans 16 amino acids. V lost 4 bases and J lost 0, with 15 bases in between. CDR1 and CDR2 from the germline V gene are SGHRS and YFSETQ. The CDR3: CASSPPLAASTDTQYF. CDR3 bases: TGCGCCAGCAGCCCACCTCTAGCAGCTAGCACAGATACGCAGTATTTT.

The gene calls are TRBV6-5 and TRBJ1-5; 8 bases map to TRBD1. CDR1 is MNHEY and CDR2 is SVGAGI in the germline V gene. CDR3 length: 14 amino acids. The V segment lost 6 bases and the J segment 2 bases; nucleotides outside the gene matches: 3. For the CDR3, the DNA is TGTGCCAGCAGCCCACAGGGGGGCAATCAGCCCCAGCATTTT. Translated: CASSPQGGNQPQHF.